This T cell receptor (beta chain) came from a study of T cells after posttransplantation cyclophosphamide. Produced via immunoSEQ multiplex PCR; TCRdb's table is partial and in-frame only. The repertoire has fewer than 35,000 clones, more than 85% of them found once; the top ten carry around 0.1%. CDR3 length: 13 amino acids. CDR1 is SGHRS, CDR2 YFSETQ, per germline. V dropped 0 bases and J dropped 6; count of bases not matched to a gene: 2. Cells defined as naive were viable CD3+CD4+ or CD3+CD8+ and CCR7+CD45RA+CD45RO-CD95-CD27+CD28+. Peripheral blood was collected from the related graft donor on the marrow donation day.

This TCR was recovered from a young man in good health and a related stem cell transplant donor. The rearrangement links TRBV5-1 to TRBJ2-5, with 7 bases matching TRBD2. Material: naive CD4+ T cells sorted from blood. The CDR3 protein is CASSLGEGQTQYF. Here the CDR3 DNA reads TGCGCCAGCAGCTTGGGGGAGGGACAGACCCAGTACTTC.